This entry features one T cell receptor (beta chain) sequence. The record originates from a study of cytomegalovirus exposure and HLA in healthy donors. This CDR3 has 13 amino acids. Germline V gene sequence: CDR1 SGHAT, CDR2 FQNNGV. V dropped 4 bases and J dropped 2 bases, with 8 bases sitting between them. The PCR employed 60 Vbeta primers together with 13 Jbeta primers. Sequenced by immunoSEQ multiplex PCR; TCRdb stores in-frame clones only, minus some. The sample records 150,000 to 200,000 clones, approximately 80% being singletons. Material for sequencing was PBMCs. This chain joins TRBV11-2 and TRBJ1-1; the D is unclear. The source of this sequence is a woman aged 25 to 39 in good health and CMV-seronegative. The CDR3 region is CASSWRSNTEAFF. CDR3 coding DNA: TGTGCCAGCAGCTGGAGAAGTAACACTGAAGCTTTCTTT.